This record concerns one T cell receptor (beta chain) sequence. This clonotype has ten or more counts. It lacks a known antigen. No base-level quality is on record; no much larger clone is a single base apart. This sample is part of a study of spatial heterogeneity in lung cancer (dated by TCRdb to the late 2010s). Notes on the research overall: Beta-chain transcripts were consistently detected in greater numbers than alpha-chain transcripts, which likely reflected higher beta-chain transcript abundance. In the raw uncorrected reads, each unique combination of TCR and UMI appeared on average more than ten times. In non-small cell lung cancer, the study quantitatively compared TCR alpha and beta repertoires across several tumor regions, matched nontumor lung, and blood. Nonsynonymous mutation counts, determined by whole-exome sequencing of tumor tissue, were related to TCR repertoire features. At surgery, both alpha and beta chains were TCR-sequenced in 200 to 250 tumor regions, over 61 matched nontumor lung samples and some 56 PBMC samples. The full study reports these points: Additional single-cell paired TCR alpha and beta sequencing was considered necessary to confirm, at a functional level, the hypothesis that regional TCRs recognize regional mutations. Ubiquitous expanded tumor TCRs showed up in blood more often at tumor resection than at routine follow-up.

Sample time point, as interpreted from the label and publication: sample taken at primary tumor resection. Whole RNA extracted from tumor and nontumor lung tissue, or from cryopreserved PBMC samples, was used for TCR sequencing without cell sorting. Samples were obtained from over 70 patients with early-stage, untreated non-small cell lung cancer from the lung TRACERx cohort. Only patients with enough RNA available from two or more tumor regions were chosen for TCR sequencing. CDR1 and CDR2 were assigned from the germline V gene as SGDLS and YYNGEE. V drops 0 bases and J drops 2 bases, leaving 9 bases in between. The CDR3 goes from the cysteine to the phenylalanine over 15 residues. Of the read, only the CDR3 DNA is kept; its 45 bases are in frame from base 1. The method was 5' RACE. Sequenced using a NextSeq 500. The TCR library protocol attached a unique molecular identifier to each TCR cDNA molecule to allow correction of PCR and sequencing errors. The authors' analysis ran thus. TCR identification, UMI-based error correction and CDR3 extraction were performed with Decombinator tools. TCRs above a frequency of 2 per 1,000, corresponding to the top 1% of the tumor frequency distribution, were defined as expanded. Renyi diversity was calculated using the R vegan package after each repertoire was subsampled 100 times to 5,000 TCRs. CDR3 similarity networks were built from amino acid triplet string-kernel similarity, with CDR3s being connected when pairwise similarity was above 0.82. The raw public reads went through TCRdb reprocessing: fastp at Q25, MiXCR clone calling, in-frame beta chains kept. One record per CDR3 amino acid sequence lists the most common genes and DNA. These V and J calls rely on TCRdb rather than the paper's analysis. The sample table shows some 53,000 distinct CDR3 sequences, and less than 9% are seen once. Around 2.6% of the sample is taken by the ten largest.

Source: PBMCs, taken at surgery. The V and J genes are TRBV9 and TRBJ2-1, with no reliable assignment of the D segment. This receptor was taken from a female donor with early-stage non-small cell lung cancer. The CDR3 is CASSVDRQPYNEQFF. The nucleotide sequence is TGTGCCAGCAGCGTAGATAGGCAGCCCTACAATGAGCAGTTCTTC.